What follows are 31 T cell receptor beta chains derived from one specimen sequenced in a study of T cells in Graves' hyperthyroidism and ophthalmopathy. TCR beta CDR3 regions were amplified from RNA. HTBI primers were the set used in a first-round RT-PCR of the TCR CDR3. In TCRdb, the multiplex PCR reads were re-called with MiXCR into one record per CDR3 protein. This table holds about 460,000 distinct CDR3 sequences, around a fifth found once. The specimen sequenced was blood. These TCRs come from a woman in her 70s with Graves' ophthalmopathy.

The V and J genes are TRBV28 and TRBJ1-6; TRBD1 matches 8 bases. Germline CDR1 and CDR2: MDHEN and SYDVKM. The CDR3 is made up of 15 amino acids. V was pared by 7 bases and J by 11 bases, with 13 bases of the junction left unmatched. The CDR3 DNA is TGTGCCAGCACGGACAGGGCTAAGGGTGTAGCACCCCTCCACTTT. This translates into CASTDRAKGVAPLHF.

This clonotype has only a few counts. The chain is built from TRBV7-2 and TRBJ2-1, with a possible D match to TRBD2 (5 bases). The CDR3 runs 15 residues. The germline V and J ends were trimmed by 5 bases and 7 bases, with 18 bases remaining between them. From germline, CDR1 is SGHTA and CDR2 FQGNSA. CDR3 sequence: CASSLAGHQANEQFF. The CDR3 DNA reads as TGTGCCAGCAGCCTCGCGGGCCATCAAGCTAATGAGCAGTTCTTC.

To note about this clonotype: This may be a read error: a much more frequent sequence differs by one nucleotide. The chain joins TRBV2 to TRBJ2-2, with D perhaps being TRBD1 or TRBD2 (5 bases each). The CDR3 is 13 residues long. In germline, CDR1 is SNHLY, CDR2 FYNNEI. In DNA, the CDR3 is TGTGCCCGTGCTCGGTCTGGGACCGGGAAGCTGTTTTTT. Amino acid sequence: CARARSGTGKLFF.

The rearrangement uses TRBV11-2 and TRBJ1-6; D is unclear. V lost 0 bases to trimming and J lost 9 bases, with 6 bases between them. The CDR3 loop spans 13 amino acids. Germline CDR1 and CDR2: SGHAT and FQNNGV. The CDR3 sequence: CASSLEWVSPLHF. The CDR3 region has the DNA TGTGCCAGCAGCTTAGAATGGGTTTCACCCCTCCACTTT.

The rearrangement joins TRBV3-1 to TRBJ2-3, with TRBD1 identical over 7 bases. The germline V gene encodes CDR1 LGHDT and CDR2 YNNKEL (reference sequence). CDR3 length equals 16 residues. The V segment lost 0 bases and the J segment 2 bases; nucleotides outside the gene matches: 5. CDR3 in amino acids: CASSQDPGQNTDTQYF. The DNA of the CDR3 is TGTGCCAGCAGCCAAGATCCGGGACAGAACACAGATACGCAGTATTTT.

As regards this clonotype: A clone one base away is much larger, so this may be a read error. The chain carries TRBV27 and TRBJ2-7, with a weak D call TRBD2 (6 bases). Trimming left V 5 bases short and J 5 bases short, with 19 bases between. Germline V gene sequence: CDR1 MNHEY, CDR2 SMNVEV (reference sequence). The CDR3 consists of 15 residues. The CDR3 nucleotides read TGTGCCAGCAGTCCCAGTTCGGATGGGAGGCACGAGCAGTACTTC. This translates into CASSPSSDGRHEQYF.

The chain is built from TRBV7-8 and TRBJ1-6, with D tentatively TRBD1 (5 bases). Trimming shortened V by 3 bases and J by 0 bases, and 18 bases separated the two germline ends. This CDR3 comprises 19 residues. In germline, CDR1 is SGHVS, CDR2 FQNEAQ. In DNA form, the CDR3 reads TGTGCCAGCAGCTTGGGGGGGATGGAGGGTTTCTCCTATAATTCACCCCTCCACTTT. This translates into CASSLGGMEGFSYNSPLHF.

The chain links TRBV6-6 to TRBJ1-6; D unclear. Per the germline V gene, CDR1 is MNHNY and CDR2 is SVGAGI (reference sequence). The V and J ends lost 2 bases and 7 bases respectively, with 9 bases between them. The CDR3 loop spans 14 amino acids. CDR3 sequence: CASSYPLVNSPLHF. The CDR3 bases are TGTGCCAGCAGTTACCCTCTCGTCAATTCACCCCTCCACTTT.

This clonotype was observed a handful of times. V gene TRBV5-1 combines with J gene TRBJ2-7, with 15 bases lining up with TRBD2. This CDR3 region has 19 residues. CDR1 and CDR2 from the germline V gene are SGHRS and YFSETQ. V lost 6 bases and J lost 2; bases outside the gene matches: 15. For the CDR3, the DNA is TGCGCCAGCACATACGACACCCGGACTAGCGGGAGGGGCACCTACGAGCAGTACTTC. The encoded protein is CASTYDTRTSGRGTYEQYF.

This clonotype was observed a few times. The DNA of the CDR3 is TGTGCCAGCTCACCCGCACAGCTGAACACTGAAGCTTTCTTT. Translating it yields CASSPAQLNTEAFF. The genes are TRBV18 and TRBJ1-1; D not resolved. The CDR3 is 14 amino acids. Trimming left V 3 bases short and J 0 bases short, with 8 bases between. From germline, CDR1 is KGHSH and CDR2 LQKENI.

A few counts support this clonotype. The J gene is TRBJ1-5, the V gene TRBV2; D remains unclear. Per germline, CDR1 SNHLY and CDR2 FYNNEI. CDR3 length: 15 amino acids. The V end was cut by 6 bases, the J end by 6 bases, with 18 bases between. The CDR3 coding sequence is TGTGCCAGCAGCAGCGGGCCTTTAGTGGGTCAGCCCCAGCATTTT. Amino acid sequence: CASSSGPLVGQPQHF.

This clonotype was counted ten times or more. V is TRBV10-3 and J is TRBJ2-3, with 10 bases identical to TRBD1. J was trimmed by 6 bases and V by 11 bases; bases with no gene match: 8. The CDR3 runs 13 residues. CDR1 and CDR2 (germline): ENHRY, SYGVKD. CDR3 region: CASRGTGDDTQYF. The CDR3 coding sequence is TGTGCCTCGAGGGGGACAGGGGACGATACGCAGTATTTT.

This clonotype was observed at least ten times. The genes are TRBV28 and TRBJ2-7; D gene ambiguous. The V and J ends lost 1 base and 7 bases respectively, with 5 bases between them. There are 11 residues in the CDR3. Per germline, CDR1 MDHEN and CDR2 SYDVKM. The CDR3 nucleotides read TGTGCCAGCAGTTTATTGCAGGAGCAGTACTTC. This encodes CASSLLQEQYF.

The chain combines TRBV6-2 or TRBV6-3 with TRBJ1-2; TRBD1 matches at 9 bases. This CDR3 contains 15 residues. V shed 7 bases and J 8 bases; nucleotides not matched to a gene: 14. Per germline, CDR1 MNHEY and CDR2 SVGEGT. The CDR3 nucleotides are TGTGCCAGCACCATCGACAGGGGGACAACTAACGGCTACACCTTC. Protein: CASTIDRGTTNGYTF.

The rearrangement uses TRBV28 and TRBJ1-5; possibly TRBD1 for D (5 bases). Trimming shortened V by 7 bases and J by 7 bases, and 17 bases separated the two germline ends. CDR1 is MDHEN and CDR2 is SYDVKM in the germline V gene. The CDR3 sequence is 14 residues long. The CDR3 reads CASKKSGSSQPQHF. CDR3 DNA: TGTGCCAGCAAGAAATCAGGGTCGTCGCAGCCCCAGCATTTT. Together with reference TRBV28 and TRBJ1-5, the CDR3 gives the full variable domain: DVKVTQSSRYLVKRTGEKVFLECVQDMDHENMFWYRQDPGLGLRLIYFSYDVKMKEKGDIPEGYSVSREKKERFSLILESASTNQTSMYLCASKKSGSSQPQHFGDGTRLSIL.

This clonotype has a handful of counts. V usage is TRBV6-5 and J usage is TRBJ2-5; D possibly corresponds to TRBD1 (5 bases). V lost 0 bases and J lost 3, with 11 bases in between. This CDR3 region has 15 residues. Germline loops: CDR1 MNHEY, CDR2 SVGAGI. The CDR3 DNA reads as TGTGCCAGCAGTTACTCGCGACAGTCCGAAGAGACCCAGTACTTC. It encodes CASSYSRQSEETQYF.

The chain joins TRBV5-1 to TRBJ2-2, with 7 nucleotides matching TRBD2. There are 16 residues in the CDR3. V was pared by 0 bases and J by 6 bases, with 8 bases of the junction left unmatched. Germline V gene lookup returns CDR1 SGHRS and CDR2 YFSETQ. The CDR3 DNA follows: TGCGCCAGCAGCTTGGTGGGTAGCGGGTCTGCCGGGGAGCTGTTTTTT. Translation gives CASSLVGSGSAGELFF.

This clonotype was picked up many times. DNA for the CDR3: TGTGCCAGCAGTTTATTCCTAGCGGGAAGCTACGAGCAGTACTTC. Protein: CASSLFLAGSYEQYF. The V and J genes are TRBV12-3 or TRBV12-4 and TRBJ2-7; TRBD2 matches 9 bases. CDR3 size: 15 residues. The V and J ends lost 2 bases and 3 bases, in that order; junction bases with no gene match: 5.

This clonotype was seen ten or more times. The J gene is TRBJ1-1, the V gene TRBV10-3; maybe TRBD1 (5 bases). Per the germline V gene, CDR1 is ENHRY and CDR2 is SYGVKD. Trimming removed 6 bases from V and 6 bases from J, with 17 bases in between. CDR3 size: 14 residues. CDR3 protein: CAISADGRVPEAFF. DNA for the CDR3: TGTGCCATCAGCGCGGATGGCAGGGTCCCTGAAGCTTTCTTT.

This chain connects TRBV20-1 to TRBJ2-7; D remains unclear. The germline gives CDR1 DFQATT, CDR2 SNEGSKA (reference sequence). The V and J ends lost 0 bases and 3 bases respectively, with 12 bases between them. The length of the CDR3 is 14 residues. CDR3 protein: CSARDWKQNYEQYF. For the CDR3, the DNA is TGCAGTGCTAGAGATTGGAAACAAAACTACGAGCAGTACTTC.

This clonotype was observed at least ten times. The chain recombines TRBV2 with TRBJ2-3; D is ambiguous. The CDR3 spans 15 residues. Germline V gene lookup returns CDR1 SNHLY and CDR2 FYNNEI. Trimming pared 2 bases from V and 4 bases from J, leaving 13 bases between. CDR3 DNA: TGTGCCAGCAGTGAACAGGCTAGTTCAGCAGATACGCAGTATTTT. Translated: CASSEQASSADTQYF.

This clonotype was seen at least ten times. The rearrangement uses TRBV5-5 and TRBJ2-3; 8 bases align to TRBD2. Looked up from germline, CDR1 is SGHKS and CDR2 is YYEKEE (reference sequence). V was pared by 0 bases and J by 6 bases, with 3 bases of the junction left unmatched. This CDR3 region has 14 residues. CDR3 loop: CASSLVRGGDTQYF. CDR3 coding DNA: TGTGCCAGCAGCTTGGTTCGCGGGGGGGATACGCAGTATTTT.

With respect to this clonotype: Germline is not matched at one junction end, which may reflect a read error. This chain uses TRBV2 with TRBJ1-1; no definite D call. Germline-derived CDR1 and CDR2 are SNHLY and FYNNEI. The CDR3 sequence is 16 residues long. The CDR3 region is CASTTDRAGWGTETFF. DNA of the CDR3: TGTGCCAGCACTACCGACCGGGCGGGTTGGGGAACTGAAACTTTCTTT.

This clonotype was recorded a few times. This rearrangement joins TRBV6-1 to TRBJ2-3; D might be TRBD1 (6 bases). Germline lookup yields CDR1 MNHNS and CDR2 SASEGT. Trimming left V 9 bases short and J 3 bases short, with 16 bases between. The CDR3 extends over 14 amino acids. CDR3 DNA: TGTGCCAGGGGGGCGTCTCCGGTGACAGATACGCAGTATTTT. Protein sequence: CARGASPVTDTQYF.

The chain links TRBV28 to TRBJ1-1, with D unresolved. CDR1 and CDR2 (germline): MDHEN, SYDVKM. The length of the CDR3 is 13 residues. CDR3 nucleotides: TGTGCGCACAGTGACATGGCGAACACTGAAGCTTTCTTT. Translation: CAHSDMANTEAFF. Variable domain in full (rest from reference TRBV28 and TRBJ1-1): DVKVTQSSRYLVKRTGEKVFLECVQDMDHENMFWYRQDPGLGLRLIYFSYDVKMKEKGDIPEGYSVSREKKERFSLILESASTNQTSMYLCAHSDMANTEAFFGQGTRLTVV.

This clonotype showed up many times. The chain couples TRBV7-3 to TRBJ2-1; tentative D call: TRBD2 (6 bases). With 5 bases removed from V and 6 bases from J, the gap between germline ends came to 14 bases. This CDR3 comprises 14 residues. Germline V gives CDR1 SGHTA, CDR2 FQGTGA. DNA of the CDR3: TGTGCCAGCAGCGGGGACTCGAAAGTCAATGAGCAGTTCTTC. Protein product: CASSGDSKVNEQFF.

The V and J genes are TRBV28 and TRBJ1-2; D uncertain. With 7 bases removed from V and 4 bases from J, the gap between germline ends came to 19 bases. This CDR3 contains 15 residues. Germline-derived CDR1 and CDR2 are MDHEN and SYDVKM. The CDR3 DNA sequence: TGTGCCAGCACACCCTACTTGAGGGCTTTCTATGGCTACACCTTC. This encodes CASTPYLRAFYGYTF.

A few counts support this clonotype. The J gene is TRBJ1-2, the V gene TRBV18; D gene uncertain. Trimming took off 2 bases at V and 8 bases at J, with 15 bases between the two ends. Germline V CDR1 and CDR2: KGHSH, LQKENI. The CDR3 is 14 amino acids. CDR3 region: CASSPRSRAQGYTF. CDR3 bases: TGTGCCAGCTCACCAAGAAGCAGAGCGCAGGGCTACACCTTC.

The chain employs TRBV12-3 or TRBV12-4 and TRBJ1-4; possible D gene TRBD1, 5 bases. The V end lost 3 bases, the J end lost 7 bases, and 18 bases lay between the germline ends. The CDR3 runs 16 residues. The CDR3 here is CASSFRYRGVTEKLFF. The CDR3 DNA reads TGTGCCAGCAGTTTCCGATACCGGGGGGTTACTGAAAAACTGTTTTTT.

In its sample, this clonotype was seen a few times. CDR3 sequence (DNA): TGCAGTGCTAGGACCGACCGTCTAAGTATAGAGCCCCAGCATTTT. Amino acids: CSARTDRLSIEPQHF. The V call is TRBV20-1, the J call TRBJ1-5; the D is unclear. Germline-derived CDR1 and CDR2 are DFQATT and SNEGSKA (reference sequence). The CDR3 is 15 residues long. V lost 3 bases and J lost 8, with 20 bases in between.

The CDR3 protein is CASRGTVGTGELFF. The CDR3 DNA is TGTGCCAGTAGAGGGACAGTGGGCACCGGGGAGCTGTTTTTT. V and J are TRBV19 and TRBJ2-2, with 7 positions matching TRBD1. The germline CDR1 and CDR2 sequences are LNHDA and SQIVND (reference sequence). CDR3 length equals 14 residues. V shed 6 bases and J 4 bases; nucleotides not matched to a gene: 5.